In its sample, the clone carrying this TCR beta chain was seen a few times. The data stem from a study of identical twins. The CDR3 has 13 amino acids. V lost 2 bases and J lost 14, with 16 bases in between. Germline CDR1 is MDHEN and CDR2 is SYDVKM. TCRdb reanalysed the 5' RACE reads using MiXCR and keeps one entry per CDR3 protein. The sample has under 300,000 distinct CDR3 sequences, 10% to 15% seen once; the top ten hold 4% to 5%. These same records also appear under a second study, on yellow fever vaccine responses in identical twins.

The receptor was isolated from a woman younger than 30 in good health. This sequence joins TRBV28 and TRBJ2-1; D could derive from TRBD1 or TRBD2 (5 bases each). Source material: memory (CD45RO+) T cells sorted from blood. In DNA form, the CDR3 reads TGTGCCAGCAGTTTAGGGGGATCCGTCGGAGAGTTCTTC. Protein: CASSLGGSVGEFF.